Included here is one T cell receptor (beta chain) sequence, with context. Its specificity is unknown. The CDR3 totals 14 residues. Per germline, CDR1 SGHNT and CDR2 YYREEE (reference sequence). Trimming cost V 7 bases and J 2 bases; bases outside gene matches: 9. Measured with immunoSEQ multiplex PCR; TCRdb has only the in-frame clones, and not every one. Of about 130,000 clones listed, 80% to 90% were seen once; the top ten hold about 10%. The entry originates in a study of T cell responses to AZD1222 COVID-19 vaccine. Points from the study as a whole: A mostly white British donor set with more females was recruited, and clonal diversity was possibly underestimated. Spike regions recognized by vaccine-associated CD4 TCRs spanned the protein, led by 160-218 and 743-854. Unmutated variant regions are reportedly the target of nearly half of TCRs that are spike-specific. Only after the peak T cell response were repertoires sampled.

The source was peripheral blood, collected on day 0 of AZD1222 vaccination. The source is an adult in good health. The chain couples TRBV5-4 to TRBJ2-7; 7 bases map to TRBD2. The CDR3 is CASGSGDGTYEQYF. CDR3 DNA: TGTGCCAGCGGCAGCGGGGATGGCACCTACGAGCAGTACTTC.